This T cell receptor beta chain was documented in a study of blood T cell repertoires in COVID-19. The repertoire was sequenced with immunoSEQ multiplex PCR; TCRdb's copy has only in-frame clones and lacks some. The sample records about 140,000 clones, over 65% being singletons. The germline V gene encodes CDR1 MNHEY and CDR2 SVGAGI. Losses at the gene ends were 9 bases for V and 0 bases for J; bases not matched to a gene: 2. The CDR3 contains 12 residues. The sample was peripheral blood. V is TRBV6-5 and J is TRBJ2-7; TRBD1 matches at 7 bases. The clonotype comes from a woman older than 75 with active or convalescent COVID-19. The CDR3 spells CASRDSSYEQYF. The CDR3 DNA is TGTGCCAGTCGGGACAGCTCCTACGAGCAGTACTTC.